One sample yielded the 24 T cell receptor beta chains listed below, sequenced in a study of post-analysis software for immune sequencing data. Unique-molecular-identifier-tagged TCR beta cDNA libraries were used. TCRdb passed the PCR reads through MiXCR, listing each CDR3 protein once. The sample lists some 890,000 distinct CDR3 sequences; approximately 53% were seen once. Their target antigens are unknown. Study-wide points: TRBV5-6, TRBV5-1 and TRBV20-1 were among roughly 5 TRBV segments more frequent in patients than controls.

Sequenced input: blood. All receptors come from a girl aged 10 to 17 with multiple sclerosis.

CDR3 in DNA: TGCAGTGCTAAGAGAGTCGTAGGGGAGTACGAGCAGTACTTC. Protein sequence: CSAKRVVGEYEQYF. The chain employs TRBV20-1 and TRBJ2-7; perhaps D is TRBD1 or TRBD2 (5 bases each). From germline, CDR1 is DFQATT and CDR2 SNEGSKA (reference sequence). CDR3 length equals 14 residues. The V and J ends lost 4 bases and 4 bases respectively, with 17 bases between them.

This clonotype was counted between two and nine times. The genes are TRBV2 and TRBJ2-7; TRBD1 aligns across 10 bases. This CDR3 is 13 amino acids long. The germline V gene has CDR1 SNHLY and CDR2 FYNNEI. V gave up 4 bases and J gave up 6 bases; unmatched junction bases: 3. CDR3 DNA: TGTGCCAGCAGTGGAGGACAGGGGGTCGAGCAGTACTTC. It yields the protein CASSGGQGVEQYF.

This clonotype has more than one count but fewer than ten. This chain connects TRBV7-2 to TRBJ2-3; 9 bases are shared with TRBD1. The CDR3 spans 16 residues. The trim removed 4 bases at V and 8 bases at J, leaving 13 bases unmatched. Germline values: CDR1 SGHTA, CDR2 FQGNSA. CDR3 region: CASSSRPGQGDGTQYF. CDR3 DNA: TGTGCCAGCAGCTCTCGGCCGGGACAGGGTGATGGTACGCAGTATTTT.

This clonotype has only one observation. This chain links TRBV5-1 with TRBJ2-7; 8 bases are shared with TRBD1. Judging by the DNA end, TRBJ2-5 fits better; the J call may be wrong. The germline CDR1 and CDR2 sequences are SGHRS and YFSETQ. This CDR3 region has 15 residues. The CDR3 sequence: CASSPPRQGKETQYF. Here the CDR3 DNA reads TGCGCCAGCAGTCCCCCTAGACAGGGGAAAGAGACCCAGTACTTC.

The rearrangement uses TRBV5-1 and TRBJ1-5; D perhaps matches TRBD1 (6 bases). This CDR3 region has 16 residues. Trimming pared 0 bases from V and 0 bases from J, leaving 10 bases between. In germline, CDR1 is SGHRS, CDR2 YFSETQ. CDR3 residues: CASSLGGHLSNQPQHF. The DNA for the CDR3 is TGCGCCAGCAGCTTGGGGGGACACCTTAGCAATCAGCCCCAGCATTTT.

This clonotype was observed a handful of times. The genes are TRBV20-1 and TRBJ2-3; D may be TRBD2 (6 bases). Per the germline V gene, CDR1 is DFQATT and CDR2 is SNEGSKA (reference sequence). Between the trimmed V and J ends, which lost 2 bases and 2 bases, there was a span of 14 bases. This CDR3 has 15 residues. The CDR3 bases are TGCAGTGCTAGATCACGGCGGGGAGCCACAGATACGCAGTATTTT. Encoded protein: CSARSRRGATDTQYF.

The chain is built from TRBV29-1 and TRBJ2-5; 9 bases match TRBD2. In germline, CDR1 is SQVTM, CDR2 ANQGSEA. With 4 bases clipped from V and 3 bases from J, the junction kept 0 bases outside the gene matches. The CDR3 contains 12 residues. The CDR3 DNA sequence: TGCAGCGTTGGACTAGCGGAAGAGACCCAGTACTTC. It is translated as CSVGLAEETQYF. The full variable domain, with the rest looked up from reference TRBV29-1 and TRBJ2-5, is SAVISQKPSRDICQRGTSLTIQCQVDSQVTMMFWYRQQPGQSLTLIATANQGSEATYESGFVIDKFPISRPNLTFSTLTVSNMSPEDSSIYLCSVGLAEETQYFGPGTRLLVL.

This clonotype appeared once. The rearrangement joins TRBV3-1 to TRBJ1-5, with D maybe TRBD1 (5 bases). The CDR3 totals 16 residues. Trimming removed 4 bases at V and 1 base at J, with 14 bases between. Looked up from germline, CDR1 is LGHDT and CDR2 is YNNKEL (reference sequence). For the CDR3, the DNA is TGTGCCAGCAGCCCTACGGGGGGTCAGAGCAATCAGCCCCAGCATTTT. It codes for CASSPTGGQSNQPQHF.

The chain is built from TRBV6-5 and TRBJ2-3; 10 bases are shared with TRBD2. The CDR3 loop spans 19 amino acids. CDR1 is MNHEY and CDR2 is SVGAGI in the germline V gene. The V segment lost 1 base and the J segment 4 bases; nucleotides outside the gene matches: 14. The CDR3, as DNA: TGTGCCAGCAGTTACTTTCGGACTAGCGGCTCCCAGAGCGCAGATACGCAGTATTTT. This encodes CASSYFRTSGSQSADTQYF.

J is TRBJ2-3 and V is TRBV29-1; 8 bases map to TRBD1. The V and J ends lost 4 bases and 2 bases, in that order; junction bases with no gene match: 2. The length of the CDR3 is 13 residues. Germline CDR1 SQVTM, CDR2 ANQGSEA. Written as DNA, the CDR3 is TGCAGCGTTGGGACAGGGCCCACAGATACGCAGTATTTT. Protein sequence: CSVGTGPTDTQYF.

The table lists this clonotype with a few counts. The V gene is TRBV6-2 or TRBV6-3, the J gene TRBJ2-7, with 9 bases fitting TRBD1. V shed 8 bases and J 2 bases; nucleotides not matched to a gene: 16. The CDR3 contains 17 residues. The germline V gene encodes CDR1 MNHEY and CDR2 SVGEGT. The CDR3 reads CASGINPRDRVAYEQYF. CDR3 bases: TGTGCCAGCGGAATTAATCCCCGGGACAGGGTAGCCTACGAGCAGTACTTC.

The rearrangement links TRBV20-1 to TRBJ2-7; D is perhaps TRBD2 (7 bases). Trimming stripped 5 bases from V and 2 bases from J, with 16 bases between. This CDR3 has 14 residues. Germline V gene data show CDR1 as DFQATT and CDR2 as SNEGSKA (reference sequence). CDR3 loop: CSAGGRGGTYEQYF. Here the CDR3 DNA reads TGCAGTGCTGGGGGGAGGGGGGGCACCTACGAGCAGTACTTC.

This clonotype has only a few counts. This chain uses TRBV7-3 with TRBJ2-4; TRBD1 or TRBD2 may be the D gene (5 bases each). The J call may be wrong; the DNA end is better matched by TRBJ2-5. The CDR3 has 15 amino acids. CDR1 is SGHTA and CDR2 is FQGTGA in the germline V gene. The CDR3 here is CASSWTGDGQQTQYF. DNA of the CDR3: TGTGCCAGCAGCTGGACCGGGGACGGTCAGCAGACCCAGTACTTC.

In its sample, this clonotype was seen a few times. The chain links TRBV29-1 to TRBJ2-7; maybe TRBD1 (6 bases). Germline V CDR1 and CDR2: SQVTM, ANQGSEA. Trimming took off 7 bases at V and 2 bases at J, with 15 bases between the two ends. The length of the CDR3 is 13 residues. The CDR3 coding sequence is TGCAGCGGGGGGCCAGGGAATCCCTACGAGCAGTACTTC. This gives the protein CSGGPGNPYEQYF.

The chain joins TRBV29-1 to TRBJ2-5, with D possibly matching TRBD1 (5 bases). V lost 6 bases and J 5 bases, leaving 16 bases between the germline ends. This CDR3 spans 13 amino acids. Germline CDR1 is SQVTM and CDR2 is ANQGSEA. The CDR3: CSVQDIIGETQYF. CDR3 coding DNA: TGCAGCGTCCAGGACATCATAGGGGAGACCCAGTACTTC.

The chain employs TRBV15 and TRBJ2-3; no definite D call. Trimming pared 8 bases from V and 4 bases from J, leaving 13 bases between. Germline assignment: CDR1 LNHNV and CDR2 YYDKDF (reference sequence). The CDR3 length is 13 residues. This chain's CDR3 is CATGLKTADTQYF. The CDR3 bases are TGTGCCACCGGGTTGAAGACCGCAGATACGCAGTATTTT.

The chain has TRBV2 and TRBJ1-2; 10 nucleotides line up with TRBD1. This CDR3 contains 14 residues. Germline lookup yields CDR1 SNHLY and CDR2 FYNNEI. The trim removed 4 bases at V and 5 bases at J, leaving 4 bases unmatched. The chain's CDR3 is CASSGDRGGYGYTF. For the CDR3, the DNA is TGTGCCAGCAGTGGGGACAGGGGAGGATATGGCTACACCTTC.

V and J are TRBV6-5 and TRBJ2-7; 9 nucleotides agree with TRBD2. Germline CDR1 and CDR2: MNHEY and SVGAGI. The CDR3 covers 15 residues. Trimming took 6 bases from V and 1 from J; bases not matched to a gene: 7. The CDR3 coding sequence is TGTGCCAGCAGCGCCGGGACTAGCATATCCTACGAGCAGTACTTC. Protein sequence: CASSAGTSISYEQYF.

This clonotype has a handful of counts. The chain has TRBV20-1 and TRBJ2-5; D tentatively reads TRBD1 or TRBD2 (5 bases each). The J call may be faulty, since TRBJ2-7 better matches the DNA end. Germline CDR1 DFQATT, CDR2 SNEGSKA (reference sequence). The CDR3 totals 11 residues. The CDR3 DNA reads TGCAGTGCTCCCCGGGGCAGCGAGCAGTACTTC. Translated: CSAPRGSEQYF.

The rearrangement links TRBV4-1 to TRBJ2-3, with D maybe TRBD1 (6 bases). The V gene lost 3 bases and the J gene lost 2 bases, with 15 bases spanning the gap. Germline CDR1 MGHRA, CDR2 YSYEKL. The CDR3 is 16 residues long. This CDR3 is CASSQPSQGYTDTQYF. The CDR3 bases are TGCGCCAGCAGCCAGCCGTCACAGGGATACACAGATACGCAGTATTTT.

The chain carries TRBV20-1 and TRBJ2-7; 11 bases are shared with TRBD2. Trimming at V came to 2 bases and at J to 4 bases, leaving 25 bases not matched to a gene. The CDR3 consists of 21 residues. The germline V gene has CDR1 DFQATT and CDR2 SNEGSKA (reference sequence). The CDR3 DNA reads TGCAGTGCTAGACCCGCTGGACTAGCGGGCGTCTCGCAATTCCATTCTTACGAGCAGTACTTC. Translating gives CSARPAGLAGVSQFHSYEQYF.

The chain has TRBV4-2 and TRBJ2-7; no reliable D call. Looked up from germline, CDR1 is LGHNA and CDR2 is YNFKEQ. The CDR3 spans 15 residues. V lost 3 bases and J 2 bases, leaving 14 bases between the germline ends. CDR3 amino acids: CASSQDRAEPYEQYF. In DNA, the CDR3 is TGTGCCAGCAGCCAGGATAGGGCGGAACCCTACGAGCAGTACTTC.

This clonotype was picked up a small number of times. V and J are TRBV20-1 and TRBJ2-7; 7 positions match TRBD1. This CDR3 contains 15 residues. CDR1 and CDR2 (germline): DFQATT, SNEGSKA (reference sequence). With 2 bases clipped from V and 0 bases from J, the junction kept 7 bases outside the gene matches. CDR3 nucleotide sequence: TGCAGTGCTAGACACAGGGGACAGAGCTCCTACGAGCAGTACTTC. Translated: CSARHRGQSSYEQYF.

DNA of the CDR3: TGTGCCAGCAGCGGGGGGGGAGGGGGCCCTGCTTATGGCTACACCTTC. Its protein is CASSGGGGGPAYGYTF. The chain combines TRBV7-9 with TRBJ1-2; 7 positions agree with TRBD1. After removal of 5 bases from V and 5 bases from J, the junction contained 14 bases not matched to a gene. CDR1 is SEHNR, CDR2 FQNEAQ, per germline (reference sequence). CDR3 length: 16 residues.